Listed below are T cell receptor beta chains from one sample, sequenced in a study of T cell clones after liver transplantation. Profiling relied on immunoSEQ multiplex PCR, and the TCRdb table lists in-frame clones only, not all of them. This sample has some 15,000 clones; 82% occur once, and the top ten carry about 28%. The sequenced sample was CD8+ T cells from blood, obtained 47 months after liver transplant. All receptors come from a human patient who received a liver transplant. Some T cells may be provided by the graft donor. CDR3s leave out the opening cysteine and the closing phenylalanine or tryptophan. The D gene is left open where the match is weak.

D	V	J	CDR3
.	TRBV6-1	TRBJ1-5	ASSEALGVDQPQH
.	TRBV27	TRBJ2-1	ASSLPQGNEQF
TRBD2	TRBV4-1	TRBJ2-5	ASSQPIAGGETQY
.	TRBV6-5	TRBJ2-1	ASSYGDNEQF
.	TRBV28	TRBJ1-3	ASNSIRADKDSGNTIY
TRBD2	TRBV5-6	TRBJ2-7	ASSLYLAEPSYEQY
TRBD2	TRBV4-1	TRBJ2-4	ASSQAGGLAKNIQY
TRBD2	TRBV27	TRBJ2-7	ASSSGLAGTYEQY
TRBD1	TRBV27	TRBJ2-7	ASRPRDRGDTYEQY
.	TRBV28	TRBJ2-1	ASSFRIRTYNEQF
.	TRBV25-1	TRBJ2-6	ASSAQGPGANVLT
.	TRBV7-8	TRBJ2-7	ASSFSGGYEQY
.	TRBV27	TRBJ2-2	ASSLYPYYTGELF
TRBD2	TRBV11-3	TRBJ2-3	ASSLLAGGRADTQY
TRBD1	TRBV2	TRBJ2-7	ASSGTGDYEQY
.	TRBV27	TRBJ2-2	ASSQGFDPGELF
.	TRBV28	TRBJ2-1	ASSHPSPGPGF
TRBD1	TRBV28	TRBJ2-7	ASSRRDRLPYEQY
.	TRBV7-9	TRBJ1-6	ASSLWEVGVRNSPLH
.	TRBV19	TRBJ2-7	ASSPHSYEQY
.	TRBV27	TRBJ2-1	ASVALQSSYNEQF
TRBD1	TRBV15	TRBJ2-2	ATNKGAFTGELF
.	TRBV4-1	TRBJ2-2	ASSQVDPNTGELF
.	TRBV14	TRBJ2-3	ASRGLPKRDTQY
TRBD1	TRBV6-6	TRBJ1-1	ASSYQDRSEAF
.	TRBV9	TRBJ1-6	ASSVEGSNSPLH
.	TRBV4-1	TRBJ1-4	ASSQEWMANEKLF
TRBD1	TRBV27	TRBJ1-5	ASSRSTGGRNQPQH
.	TRBV21-1	TRBJ2-7	ASSLAYEQY
.	TRBV29-1	TRBJ1-1	SVVGDPRGAKTEAF
TRBD1	TRBV10-1	TRBJ2-2	ASSSGQVIPGELF
.	TRBV29-1	TRBJ2-7	SVDLRGSNEQY
.	TRBV6-5	TRBJ2-7	TSHSVGEQY
TRBD1	TRBV6-5	TRBJ2-7	ASSQRQGELYEQY
TRBD2	TRBV28	TRBJ2-1	ASSPGTSGLGDNEQF
.	TRBV5-1	TRBJ1-4	ASSDGLDEKLF
.	TRBV27	TRBJ2-7	ASGQTYEQY
.	TRBV7-6	TRBJ1-4	ASSLEGRGREKLF
.	TRBV4-3	TRBJ1-2	ASSQDTLTETPT